This TCR beta chain was identified during a study of tumor-infiltrating lymphocytes in primary liver carcinoma. Unsorted bulk tissue of roughly 20-31 mg yielded co-extracted RNA and DNA. The CDR3 has 16 residues. The V end lost 2 bases, the J end lost 6 bases, and 14 bases lay between the germline ends. TCR beta cDNA was reverse-transcribed from about 0.45 ug of total RNA. The reaction used a constant-region primer and ProtoScript II reverse transcriptase. Construction of TCR beta libraries relied on three successive nested multiplex PCR rounds employing slightly modified ARM-PCR. Use of TRBV1-TRBV30 forward primers with a C-beta reverse primer characterized the first two PCR rounds, which lasted around 9 cycles each. TCRdb analysed the multiplex PCR reads with MiXCR anew, one entry per CDR3 protein. Altogether more than 100,000 distinct CDR3 sequences are present, about two thirds being singletons, with the ten largest covering around 8.1%.

This sequence joins TRBV12-3 or TRBV12-4 and TRBJ2-6, with D hard to call. The clonotype comes from a woman aged 55-69 years with primary liver carcinoma and hepatitis B virus infection. The sequenced sample consisted of tumor-adjacent normal liver tissue. CDR3 protein: CASSLYKTVKANVLTF. Written as DNA, the CDR3 is TGTGCCAGCAGTTTATATAAGACCGTAAAGGCCAACGTCCTGACTTTC.